This TCR beta chain derives from a study of T cells in Graves' hyperthyroidism and ophthalmopathy. Losses at the gene ends were 7 bases for V and 8 bases for J; bases not matched to a gene: 15. The CDR3 is 16 amino acids. Hyperthyroidism was newly diagnosed in patients aged 18 to 65 (duration under 2 months). The investigators amplified TCR beta CDR3 regions from RNA transcripts. The primer set for the first-round RT-PCR of the TCR CDR3 was HTBI. TCRdb re-called the multiplex PCR reads through MiXCR, storing one row per CDR3 protein. The table records over 300,000 distinct CDR3 sequences, more than 11% of them present only once.

Sample: blood. The V and J genes are TRBV6-7 and TRBJ1-4; 8 bases are a match to TRBD1. TRBV6-7 is recorded as an ORF, its role being uncertain. The TCR sequence derives from a woman aged 55-69 years with Graves' hyperthyroidism. The chain's CDR3 is CASIPPRDRGKEKLFF. The CDR3 region has the DNA TGTGCCAGCATCCCGCCCCGCGACAGGGGAAAGGAAAAACTGTTTTTT.